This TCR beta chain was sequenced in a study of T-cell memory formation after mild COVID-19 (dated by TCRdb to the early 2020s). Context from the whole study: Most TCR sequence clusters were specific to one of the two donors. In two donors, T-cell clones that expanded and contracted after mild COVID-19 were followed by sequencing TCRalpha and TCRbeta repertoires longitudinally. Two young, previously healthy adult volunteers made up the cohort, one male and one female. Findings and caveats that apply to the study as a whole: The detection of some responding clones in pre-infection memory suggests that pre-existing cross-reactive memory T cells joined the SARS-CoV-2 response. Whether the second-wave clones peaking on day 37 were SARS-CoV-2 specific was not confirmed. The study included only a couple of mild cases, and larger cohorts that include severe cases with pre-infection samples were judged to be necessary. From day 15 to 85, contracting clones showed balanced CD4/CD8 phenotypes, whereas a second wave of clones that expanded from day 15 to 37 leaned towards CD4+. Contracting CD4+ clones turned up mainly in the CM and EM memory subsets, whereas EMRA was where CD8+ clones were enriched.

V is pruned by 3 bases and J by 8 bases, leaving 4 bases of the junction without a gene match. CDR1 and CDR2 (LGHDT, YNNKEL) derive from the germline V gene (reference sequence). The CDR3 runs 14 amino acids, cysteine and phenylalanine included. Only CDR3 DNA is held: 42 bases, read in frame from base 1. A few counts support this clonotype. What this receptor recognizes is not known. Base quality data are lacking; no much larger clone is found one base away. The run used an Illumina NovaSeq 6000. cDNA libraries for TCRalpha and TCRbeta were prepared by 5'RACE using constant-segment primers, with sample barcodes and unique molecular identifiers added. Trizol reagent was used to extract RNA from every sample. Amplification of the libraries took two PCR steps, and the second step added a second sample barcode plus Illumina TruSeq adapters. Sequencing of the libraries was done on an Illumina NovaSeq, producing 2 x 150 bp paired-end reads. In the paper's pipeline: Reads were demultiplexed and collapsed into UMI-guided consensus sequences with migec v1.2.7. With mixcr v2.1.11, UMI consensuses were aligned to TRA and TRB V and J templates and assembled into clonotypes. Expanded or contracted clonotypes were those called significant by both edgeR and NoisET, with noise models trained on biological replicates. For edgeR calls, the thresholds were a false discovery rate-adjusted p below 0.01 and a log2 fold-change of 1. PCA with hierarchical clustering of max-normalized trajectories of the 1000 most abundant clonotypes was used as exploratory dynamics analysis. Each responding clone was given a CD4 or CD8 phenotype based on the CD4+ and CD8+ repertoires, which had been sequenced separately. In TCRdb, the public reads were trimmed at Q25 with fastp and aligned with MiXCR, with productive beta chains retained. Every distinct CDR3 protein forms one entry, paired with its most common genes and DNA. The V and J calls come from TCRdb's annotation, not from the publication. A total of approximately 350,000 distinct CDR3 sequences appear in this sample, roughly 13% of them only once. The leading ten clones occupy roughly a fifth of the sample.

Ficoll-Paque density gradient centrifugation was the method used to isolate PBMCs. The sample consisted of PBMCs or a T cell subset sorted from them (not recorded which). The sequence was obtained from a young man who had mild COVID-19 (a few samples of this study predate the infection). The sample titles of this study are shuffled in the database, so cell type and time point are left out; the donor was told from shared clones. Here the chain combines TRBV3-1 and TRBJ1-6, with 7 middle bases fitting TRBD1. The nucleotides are TGTGCCAGCAGCCACCGGGACAGCTATTCACCCCTCCACTTT. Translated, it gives CASSHRDSYSPLHF.